This T cell receptor beta chain was found in a study of blood T cell repertoires in COVID-19. Study details: Sites in the United States, Italy and Spain provided acute and convalescent COVID-19 samples.

In the authors' methods: Reference gene primer amplification gave nucleated cell count estimates. Assay: immunoSEQ multiplex PCR; the TCRdb copy retains only in-frame clones and omits some. V, J and clone size derive from that table, while D and trimming were established from the DNA sequence. The table has some 180,000 clones, about 88% seen once. The CDR3 is 14 residues long. V lost 2 bases to trimming and J lost 2 bases; unmatched junction nucleotides: 4. The germline CDR1 and CDR2 sequences are GTSNPN and SVGIG (reference sequence). The V and J genes are TRBV30 and TRBJ1-2, with 8 bases fitting TRBD1. The receptor comes from a middle-aged man with COVID-19, enrolled during active disease. Material for sequencing was peripheral blood. Written as DNA, the CDR3 is TGTGCCTGGAGTTCGAGACAGGGGAACTATGGCTACACCTTC. Translation: CAWSSRQGNYGYTF.